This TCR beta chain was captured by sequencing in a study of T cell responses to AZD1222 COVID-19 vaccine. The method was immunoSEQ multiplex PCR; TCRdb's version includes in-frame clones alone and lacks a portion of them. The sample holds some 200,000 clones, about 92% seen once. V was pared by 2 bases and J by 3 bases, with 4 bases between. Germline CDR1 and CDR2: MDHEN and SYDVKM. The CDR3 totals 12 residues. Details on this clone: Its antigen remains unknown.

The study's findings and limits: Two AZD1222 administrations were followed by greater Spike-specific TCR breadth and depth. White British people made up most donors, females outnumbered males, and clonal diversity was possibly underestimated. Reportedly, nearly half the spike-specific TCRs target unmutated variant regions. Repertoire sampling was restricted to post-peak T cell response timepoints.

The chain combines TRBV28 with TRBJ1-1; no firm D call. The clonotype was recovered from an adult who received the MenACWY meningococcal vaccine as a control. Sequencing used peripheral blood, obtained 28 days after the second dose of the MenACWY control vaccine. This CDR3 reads CASSLLHTEAFF. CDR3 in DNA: TGTGCCAGCAGTTTACTCCACACTGAAGCTTTCTTT. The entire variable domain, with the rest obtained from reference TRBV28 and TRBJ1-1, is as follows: DVKVTQSSRYLVKRTGEKVFLECVQDMDHENMFWYRQDPGLGLRLIYFSYDVKMKEKGDIPEGYSVSREKKERFSLILESASTNQTSMYLCASSLLHTEAFFGQGTRLTVV.